This record covers a single TCR beta chain. CDR3 length: 15 residues. V shed 2 bases, J shed 3 bases, and the junction held 4 bases outside the gene matches. Germline V gives CDR1 MNHEY, CDR2 SVGEGT. Original processing notes: From reference gene primer amplification, estimates of nucleated cell counts were derived. Measured with immunoSEQ multiplex PCR; TCRdb has only the in-frame clones, and not every one. V and J calls and clone size are as listed in that table; D and trimming were resolved from the DNA. In the table there are roughly 93,000 clones, roughly 80% of which are singletons. The data are from a study of blood T cell repertoires in COVID-19. Study-wide context: COVID-19 samples collected from the United States, Italy and Spain covered acute and convalescent phases. T cells, B-cell-depleted T cells, or PBMCs provided the cDNA or gDNA that served as material.

This sequence originates from a woman at least 80 years old with acute or convalescent COVID-19. The J gene is TRBJ2-3, the V gene TRBV6-2 or TRBV6-3, with 8 bases matching TRBD2. The specimen sequenced was peripheral blood. CDR3: CASSYASGSTDTQYF. The CDR3 DNA sequence: TGTGCCAGCAGTTACGCTAGCGGGTCTACAGATACGCAGTATTTT.